The 21 T cell receptor beta chains given below trace back to one sample, sequenced in a study of shared T cell receptors in the human thymus. Assay used: immunoSEQ multiplex PCR; TCRdb lists only in-frame clones, some missing. The table records about 660,000 clones, more than 70% of them present only once. This sample also belongs to another study, concerning human thymus T cells.

The sample was thymocytes. These receptors were collected from a boy younger than two with a congenital heart defect.

The chain uses TRBV4-1 and TRBJ2-5, with a possible D match to TRBD2 (5 bases). The length of the CDR3 is 14 residues. The V gene's germline CDR1 is MGHRA and CDR2 YSYEKL. The ends were cut back, 2 bases at V and 4 bases at J, with 11 bases in the middle. The CDR3 nucleotides are TGCGCCAGCAGCCAATTTGGCGGGCGAGAGACCCAGTACTTC. This translates into CASSQFGGRETQYF.

The chain recombines TRBV4-2 with TRBJ2-1, with TRBD2 matching over 9 bases. The J segment lost 4 bases and the V segment lost 0 bases, leaving 10 bases of the junction unmatched. Per germline, CDR1 LGHNA and CDR2 YNFKEQ. The CDR3 is 18 residues long. The CDR3 DNA reads TGTGCCAGCAGCCAAGATATGGGTGCGGGGGGGCCGTACAATGAGCAGTTCTTC. Its translation is CASSQDMGAGGPYNEQFF.

The chain is built from TRBV9 and TRBJ2-3; 8 bases align to TRBD1. Germline-derived CDR1 and CDR2 are SGDLS and YYNGEE. The CDR3 contains 15 residues. With 3 bases clipped from V and 0 bases from J, the junction kept 3 bases outside the gene matches. CDR3 in DNA: TGTGCCAGCAGCGCCTACAGGGGGAGCACAGATACGCAGTATTTT. This codes for CASSAYRGSTDTQYF.

The chain recombines TRBV4-1 with TRBJ2-2, with 7 bases lining up with TRBD1. CDR3 size: 16 residues. Germline V CDR1 and CDR2: MGHRA, YSYEKL. The ends lost 4 bases at V and 0 bases at J; junction bases unmatched: 5. The CDR3 nucleotides read TGCGCCAGCAGCCCTGGGACAGCTACGAACACCGGGGAGCTGTTTTTT. Translating gives CASSPGTATNTGELFF.

This sequence joins TRBV4-1 and TRBJ2-7, with D possibly TRBD1 on 6 matching bases. From germline, CDR1 is MGHRA and CDR2 YSYEKL. The CDR3 runs to 16 residues. V was clipped by 1 base and J by 2 bases, with 15 bases between them. CDR3 sequence (DNA): TGCGCCAGCAGCCAAGTTGCCCAGGGGACCCCCTACGAGCAGTACTTC. Translation: CASSQVAQGTPYEQYF.

This CDR3 is CASSMAGREQFF. CDR3 DNA: TGTGCCAGTAGTATGGCTGGGCGTGAGCAGTTCTTC. The gene calls are TRBV19 and TRBJ2-1, with unresolved D. CDR3 size: 12 residues. Germline CDR1 and CDR2: LNHDA and SQIVND (reference sequence). The V and J ends lost 3 bases and 9 bases respectively, with 9 bases between them.

The V and J genes are TRBV27 and TRBJ2-2; TRBD2 matches at 11 bases. The CDR3 totals 17 residues. Germline assignment: CDR1 MNHEY and CDR2 SMNVEV (reference sequence). V was clipped by 3 bases and J by 4 bases; unmatched bases: 7. CDR3 DNA sequence: TGTGCCAGCAGTTTTTTGGGACTAGCGGCATTCACCGGGGAGCTGTTTTTT. Translating gives CASSFLGLAAFTGELFF.

CDR3 nucleotide sequence: TGTGCCAGCAGTTCGAAAGCTGGGGGGGCCAAGAATACGCAGTATTTT. Amino acids: CASSSKAGGAKNTQYF. The chain has TRBV28 and TRBJ2-3; TRBD2 is a possible D gene (7 bases). The CDR3 runs 16 residues. V lost 4 bases to trimming and J lost 7 bases, with 21 bases between them. Germline loops: CDR1 MDHEN, CDR2 SYDVKM.

DNA for the CDR3: TGTGCCAGCAGTCCCACCAGGCGGGAGGGCCCAGATACGCAGTATTTT. Its translation is CASSPTRREGPDTQYF. The chain couples TRBV28 to TRBJ2-3; 9 bases line up with TRBD2. The V gene end was trimmed by 5 bases and the J gene end by 4 bases; junction bases not matched to a gene: 10. There are 16 residues in the CDR3. Germline V CDR1 and CDR2: MDHEN, SYDVKM.

This chain links TRBV9 with TRBJ2-1, with 8 bases fitting TRBD1. The germline gives CDR1 SGDLS, CDR2 YYNGEE. The CDR3 contains 16 residues. Losses at the gene ends were 6 bases for V and 6 bases for J; bases not matched to a gene: 14. CDR3 protein: CASTHAGTGTINEQFF. The CDR3 nucleotides are TGTGCCAGCACCCACGCCGGGACAGGCACCATCAATGAGCAGTTCTTC.

In this sample, this clone turned up once. The chain's CDR3 is CASSPRLARITNTGELFF. The CDR3 DNA is TGTGCCAGCAGCCCTAGGCTAGCGAGAATTACGAACACCGGGGAGCTGTTTTTT. The chain employs TRBV5-4 and TRBJ2-2, with D tentatively TRBD2 (6 bases). This CDR3 has 18 amino acids. Germline CDR1 is SGHNT and CDR2 is YYREEE (reference sequence). Trimming took 4 bases from V and 0 from J, leaving 19 bases between them.

CDR3: CASGWGGISGELFF. Here the CDR3 DNA reads TGTGCCAGCGGCTGGGGGGGCATATCCGGGGAGCTGTTTTTT. V gene TRBV5-6 combines with J gene TRBJ2-2, with D possibly matching TRBD2 (7 bases). The CDR3 spans 14 residues. Germline V CDR1 and CDR2: SGHDT, YYEEEE. Deletions cut 7 bases from V and 6 bases from J, with 16 bases between.

The DNA of the CDR3 is TGTGCCAGCAGTTTAGTGGGGGGGAGCAACTATGGCTACACCTTC. Protein product: CASSLVGGSNYGYTF. The rearrangement joins TRBV28 to TRBJ1-2; a weak D match, TRBD1 (5 bases). With 2 bases removed from V and 2 bases from J, the gap between germline ends came to 12 bases. CDR1 and CDR2 (germline): MDHEN, SYDVKM. This CDR3 has 15 residues.

This rearrangement joins TRBV28 to TRBJ2-3, with 11 bases matching TRBD2. Germline trimming cut 6 bases from V and 0 bases from J; bases unmatched to any gene: 11. This CDR3 spans 18 amino acids. Germline assignment: CDR1 MDHEN and CDR2 SYDVKM. Here the CDR3 DNA reads TGTGCCAGCAGAGGCGGGACTAGCGGTGATACTAGCACAGATACGCAGTATTTT. Residues: CASRGGTSGDTSTDTQYF.

The chain links TRBV4-3 to TRBJ1-3, with D uncertain. Trimming cost V 0 bases and J 0 bases, with 12 bases left between them. Germline CDR1 reads LGHNA; CDR2 reads YSLEER. CDR3 length: 17 amino acids. The CDR3 nucleotides read TGCGCCAGCAGCCAAGACCCGAGGAATATCTCTGGAAACACCATATATTTT. This sequence encodes CASSQDPRNISGNTIYF.

As DNA, the CDR3 is TGTGCCACCGCTCCCGGGAGGGCAACCACCGGGGAGCTGTTTTTT. It specifies CATAPGRATTGELFF. This chain connects TRBV27 to TRBJ2-2, with 8 nucleotides matching TRBD2. Looked up from germline, CDR1 is MNHEY and CDR2 is SMNVEV (reference sequence). The CDR3 covers 15 residues. The V gene end was trimmed by 10 bases and the J gene end by 4 bases; junction bases not matched to a gene: 11.

The chain links TRBV4-3 to TRBJ2-6; tentative D call: TRBD2 (6 bases). This CDR3 has 20 residues. Trimming cost V 2 bases and J 0 bases, with 20 bases left between them. Germline CDR1 and CDR2: LGHNA and YSLEER. CDR3: CASSQRRDGQSFSGANVLTF. CDR3 nucleotide sequence: TGCGCCAGCAGCCAAAGGCGGGACGGGCAAAGTTTCTCTGGGGCCAACGTCCTGACTTTC.

V and J are TRBV27 and TRBJ2-7; 10 positions match TRBD1. The J segment lost 1 base and the V segment lost 2 bases, leaving 2 bases of the junction unmatched. CDR3 length equals 15 residues. The germline gives CDR1 MNHEY, CDR2 SMNVEV (reference sequence). The CDR3 region is CASSLRDRGSYEQYF. CDR3 nucleotides: TGTGCCAGCAGTTTACGGGACAGGGGATCCTACGAGCAGTACTTC.

The chain uses TRBV7-6 and TRBJ2-3; D perhaps matches TRBD1 (5 bases). This CDR3 region has 15 residues. V was cut by 5 bases and J by 2 bases, with 14 bases left in between. Per germline, CDR1 SGHVS and CDR2 FNYEAQ. Here the CDR3 DNA reads TGTGCCAGCAGCAGAAGGGGCCAAACCACAGATACGCAGTATTTT. Translating gives CASSRRGQTTDTQYF.

The V call is TRBV28, the J call TRBJ2-7; D ambiguous. The CDR3 runs to 17 residues. Germline CDR1 is MDHEN and CDR2 is SYDVKM. With 6 bases removed from V and 0 bases from J, the gap between germline ends came to 21 bases. CDR3 protein: CASSLPRQPGHSYEQYF. CDR3 coding DNA: TGTGCCAGCAGCCTCCCACGACAACCTGGTCACTCCTACGAGCAGTACTTC.

This chain connects TRBV7-9 to TRBJ2-1; TRBD2 is a possible D gene (6 bases). V was cut by 5 bases and J by 0 bases, with 20 bases left in between. Germline lookup yields CDR1 SEHNR and CDR2 FQNEAQ (reference sequence). This CDR3 comprises 18 residues. DNA of the CDR3: TGTGCCAGCAGCCGCTCCCTTTGGACTATCCACTCCTACAATGAGCAGTTCTTC. It codes for CASSRSLWTIHSYNEQFF.